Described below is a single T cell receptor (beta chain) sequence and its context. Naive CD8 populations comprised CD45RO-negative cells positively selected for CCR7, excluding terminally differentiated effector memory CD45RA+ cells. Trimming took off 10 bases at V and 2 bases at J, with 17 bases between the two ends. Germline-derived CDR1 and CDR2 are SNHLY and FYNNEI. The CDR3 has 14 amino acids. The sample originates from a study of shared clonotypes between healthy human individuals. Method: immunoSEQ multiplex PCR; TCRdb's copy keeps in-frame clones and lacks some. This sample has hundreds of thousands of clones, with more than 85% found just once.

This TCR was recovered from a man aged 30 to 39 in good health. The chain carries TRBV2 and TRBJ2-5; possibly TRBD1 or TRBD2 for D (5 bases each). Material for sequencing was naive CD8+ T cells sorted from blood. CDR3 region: CANPRDRSQETQYF. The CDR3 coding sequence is TGTGCCAACCCGAGGGACCGTTCACAAGAGACCCAGTACTTC.